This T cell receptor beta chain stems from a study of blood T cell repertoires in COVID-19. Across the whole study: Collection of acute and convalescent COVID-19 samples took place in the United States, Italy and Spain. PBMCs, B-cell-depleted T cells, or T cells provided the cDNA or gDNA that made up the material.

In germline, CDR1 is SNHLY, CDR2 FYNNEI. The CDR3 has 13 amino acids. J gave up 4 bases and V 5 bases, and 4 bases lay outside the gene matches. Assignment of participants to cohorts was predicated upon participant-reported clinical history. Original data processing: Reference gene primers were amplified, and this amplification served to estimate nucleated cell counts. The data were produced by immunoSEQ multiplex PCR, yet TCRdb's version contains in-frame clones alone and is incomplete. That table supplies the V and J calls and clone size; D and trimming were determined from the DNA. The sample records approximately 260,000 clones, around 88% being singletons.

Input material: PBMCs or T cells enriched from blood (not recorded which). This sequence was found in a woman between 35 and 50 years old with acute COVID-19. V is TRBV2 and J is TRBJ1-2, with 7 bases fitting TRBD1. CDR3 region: CASSTGTVYGYTF. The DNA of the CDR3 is TGTGCCAGCAGTACCGGGACAGTCTATGGCTACACCTTC.